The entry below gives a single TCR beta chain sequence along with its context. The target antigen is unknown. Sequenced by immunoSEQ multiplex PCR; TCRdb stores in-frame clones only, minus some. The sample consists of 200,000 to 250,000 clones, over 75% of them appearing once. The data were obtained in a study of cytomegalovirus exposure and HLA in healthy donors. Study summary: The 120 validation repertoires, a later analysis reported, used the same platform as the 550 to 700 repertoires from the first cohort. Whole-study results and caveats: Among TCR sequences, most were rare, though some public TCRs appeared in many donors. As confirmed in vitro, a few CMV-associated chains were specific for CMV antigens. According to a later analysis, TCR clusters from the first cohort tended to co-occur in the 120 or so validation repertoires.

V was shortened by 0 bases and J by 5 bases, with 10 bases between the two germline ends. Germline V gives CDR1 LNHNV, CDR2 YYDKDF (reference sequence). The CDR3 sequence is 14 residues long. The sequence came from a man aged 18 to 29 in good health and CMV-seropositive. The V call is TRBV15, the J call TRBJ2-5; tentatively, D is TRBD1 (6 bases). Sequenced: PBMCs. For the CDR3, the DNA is TGTGCCACCAGCAGAGATCACAGGGCCGAGACCCAGTACTTC. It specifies CATSRDHRAETQYF. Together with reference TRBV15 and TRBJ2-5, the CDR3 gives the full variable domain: DAMVIQNPRYQVTQFGKPVTLSCSQTLNHNVMYWYQQKSSQAPKLLFHYYDKDFNNEADTPDNFQSRRPNTSFCFLDIRSPGLGDTAMYLCATSRDHRAETQYFGPGTRLLVL.